The rows below give T cell receptor beta chains drawn from one sample of a study of identical twins. TCRdb independently ran MiXCR on the 5' RACE reads; one entry per CDR3 protein. The repertoire holds just under 650,000 distinct CDR3 sequences, with just over 7% as singletons. These data were likewise used in another study, on yellow fever vaccine responses in identical twins.

Sequencing used PBMCs. All receptors come from a woman aged 18-35 years in good health. Both conserved end residues are part of each CDR3. D genes are given only for firm matches. Clone size appears in some rows only: once, few, many, or a class for an expanded clone.

j_call | v_call | clone_size | d_call | cdr3_nt | cdr3_aa
TRBJ1-1 | TRBV29-1 | . | . | TGCAGCGTTGAATCTGACAGGAGGGTCACTGAAGCTTTCTTT | CSVESDRRVTEAFF
TRBJ2-1 | TRBV29-1 | . | . | TGCAGCGTTGCGTTATCGTCCTACAATGAGCAGTTCTTC | CSVALSSYNEQFF
TRBJ1-1 | TRBV6-1 | many | TRBD1 | TGTGCCAGCTTCGGGACAGGGGGAGGCACTGAAGCTTTCTTT | CASFGTGGGTEAFF
TRBJ1-2 | TRBV5-1 | many | . | TGCGCCAGCAGCGAGGGATCGTTTAACTATGGCTACACCTTC | CASSEGSFNYGYTF
TRBJ2-5 | TRBV24-1 | many | . | TGTGCCACCAGTGATTTTGGACAGAAAGAGACCCAGTACTTC | CATSDFGQKETQYF
TRBJ2-1 | TRBV3-1 | few | . | TGTGCCAGCAGCCCTTGGGGGGATGGCAACAATGAGCAGTTCTTC | CASSPWGDGNNEQFF
TRBJ2-5 | TRBV11-2 | few | . | TGTGCCAGCAGCGGGCAGGACCACCGAGAGACCCAGTACTTC | CASSGQDHRETQYF
TRBJ2-7 | TRBV28 | many | TRBD2 | TGTGCCAGCAGTACCCAGGCGTGGAGCAGCGGGAGCTCCTACGAGCAGTACTTC | CASSTQAWSSGSSYEQYF
TRBJ1-2 | TRBV11-2 | . | . | TGTGCCAGCAGCTTGGTGGACTATGGCTACACCTTC | CASSLVDYGYTF
TRBJ2-5 | TRBV7-8 | . | TRBD2 | TGTGCCAGCAGCGCCTCCGGGACTAGCGGAGAGACCCAGTACTTC | CASSASGTSGETQYF